The subject of this entry is one T cell receptor (beta chain). This entry comes from a study of T cell repertoires in aging, cancer and after chemotherapy. Across the whole study: Donors were grouped into six age bands spanning 30 or younger through 70 or older. About 10 million TCR reads made up the full dataset. Paired samples before and after chemotherapy came from glioblastoma patients receiving temozolomide-based therapy.

Rearranged V-D-J TRB sequences were amplified with a mixed TRB-A/B primer pool. TCRdb called the multiplex PCR reads again in MiXCR, with one record for every CDR3 protein. The sample consists of 6,700 or so distinct CDR3 sequences, 53% of them appearing once. Peripheral blood genomic DNA, not sorted cells or RNA, was the template. Sequences were obtained from blood. The sequence derives from a human donor with a solid tumor.

The CDR3 spells CATSISLQGIYEQYF. The DNA of the CDR3 is TGTGCCACCAGCATCAGCCTCCAGGGAATCTACGAGCAGTACTTC. V gene TRBV15 combines with J gene TRBJ2-7, with D perhaps TRBD1 (5 bases). There are 15 residues in the CDR3. Trimming removed 4 bases at V and 3 bases at J, with 16 bases between. Per the germline V gene, CDR1 is LNHNV and CDR2 is YYDKDF (reference sequence).